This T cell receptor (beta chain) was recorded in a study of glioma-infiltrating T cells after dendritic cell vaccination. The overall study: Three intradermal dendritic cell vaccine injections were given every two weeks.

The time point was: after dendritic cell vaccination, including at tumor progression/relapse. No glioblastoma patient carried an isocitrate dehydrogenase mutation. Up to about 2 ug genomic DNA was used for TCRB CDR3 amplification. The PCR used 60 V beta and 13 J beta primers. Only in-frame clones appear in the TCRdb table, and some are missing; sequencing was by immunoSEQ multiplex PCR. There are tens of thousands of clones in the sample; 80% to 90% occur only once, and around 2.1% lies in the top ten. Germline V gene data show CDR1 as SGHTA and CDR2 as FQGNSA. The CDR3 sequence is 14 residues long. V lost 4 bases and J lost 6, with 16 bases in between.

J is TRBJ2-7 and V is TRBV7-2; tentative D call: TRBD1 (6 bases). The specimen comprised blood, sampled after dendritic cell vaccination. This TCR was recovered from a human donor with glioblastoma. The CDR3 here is CASSSPKQGREQYF. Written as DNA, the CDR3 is TGTGCCAGCAGCTCACCGAAACAGGGCCGCGAGCAGTACTTC.